These 22 T cell receptor beta chains were sequenced from one sample in a study of shared clonotypes between healthy human individuals. The repertoire was sequenced with immunoSEQ multiplex PCR; TCRdb's copy has only in-frame clones and lacks some. The data contain about 2.3 million clones, 85% to 95% of them seen just once; the ten biggest clones take up around 0.4%. Sequenced material: naive CD4+ T cells from PBMCs. The subset here: CD45RA+ positively selected. The receptors stem from a man aged 18-30 years in good health. Some clones in this sample may be carry-over from other donors' samples.

The rearrangement uses TRBV5-1 and TRBJ1-2, with no clear D. This CDR3 has 15 residues. Trimming cost V 4 bases and J 0 bases, with 13 bases left between them. Germline V CDR1 and CDR2: SGHRS, YFSETQ. The CDR3 bases are TGCGCCAGCAGCCCTGATCCCAGCACTAACTATGGCTACACCTTC. It encodes CASSPDPSTNYGYTF.

V is TRBV2 and J is TRBJ2-4, with 7 bases aligning to TRBD1. V dropped 7 bases and J dropped 6; count of bases not matched to a gene: 6. The germline V gene has CDR1 SNHLY and CDR2 FYNNEI. This CDR3 has 13 amino acids. The CDR3: CASTWTGGNIQYF. CDR3 in DNA: TGTGCCAGCACTTGGACAGGTGGAAACATTCAGTACTTC.

The chain is built from TRBV5-1 and TRBJ2-1; the match to TRBD2 covers 11 bases. The CDR3 has 16 residues. The germline gives CDR1 SGHRS, CDR2 YFSETQ. Trimming took 4 bases from V and 8 from J; bases not matched to a gene: 11. The CDR3 DNA follows: TGCGCCAGCAGCCTGAGTAGCGGGAGGGTTGGCTATGAGCAGTTCTTC. Its protein is CASSLSSGRVGYEQFF.

V is TRBV5-1 and J is TRBJ2-1; D gene ambiguous. This CDR3 has 15 amino acids. Trimming took 0 bases from V and 2 from J, leaving 9 bases between them. Looked up from germline, CDR1 is SGHRS and CDR2 is YFSETQ. The CDR3 region is CASSLERAAYNEQFF. The CDR3, as DNA: TGCGCCAGCAGCTTGGAACGGGCAGCCTACAATGAGCAGTTCTTC. The full variable domain, its missing parts supplied by reference TRBV5-1 and TRBJ2-1, is KAGVTQTPRYLIKTRGQQVTLSCSPISGHRSVSWYQQTPGQGLQFLFEYFSETQRNKGNFPGRFSGRQFSNSRSEMNVSTLELGDSALYLCASSLERAAYNEQFFGPGTRLTVL.

The chain links TRBV5-3 to TRBJ1-1, with D tentatively TRBD1 (5 bases). TRBV5-3 carries the ORF label, with uncertain function. The ends were cut back, 6 bases at V and 4 bases at J, with 22 bases in the middle. This CDR3 spans 16 amino acids. The DNA for the CDR3 is TGTGCCAGAAAATCCCTCCGATACGGGGCGCGCACTGAAGCTTTCTTT. Encoded protein: CARKSLRYGARTEAFF.

The chain combines TRBV7-2 with TRBJ2-7; either TRBD1 or TRBD2 may fit D (5 bases each). This CDR3 is built from 14 residues. V lost 0 bases and J 2 bases, leaving 8 bases between the germline ends. From germline, CDR1 is SGHTA and CDR2 FQGNSA. The CDR3 spells CASSLAGTAYEQYF. DNA for the CDR3: TGTGCCAGCAGCTTAGCGGGGACGGCCTACGAGCAGTACTTC.

The V call is TRBV7-9, the J call TRBJ2-2, with D tentatively TRBD2 (5 bases). This CDR3 has 14 amino acids. Germline-derived CDR1 and CDR2 are SEHNR and FQNEAQ (reference sequence). V lost 2 bases and J lost 7, with 11 bases in between. CDR3 in amino acids: CASSLLGGVGELFF. In DNA, the CDR3 is TGTGCCAGCAGCTTACTAGGAGGTGTCGGGGAGCTGTTTTTT.

The chain has TRBV6-6 and TRBJ2-3; maybe TRBD1 (6 bases). V lost 7 bases, J lost 4 bases, and 18 bases lay in between. The CDR3 spans 15 residues. Looked up from germline, CDR1 is MNHNY and CDR2 is SVGAGI (reference sequence). This CDR3 reads CASTKGTGYADTQYF. The CDR3 nucleotides are TGTGCCAGCACCAAGGGAACAGGGTATGCAGATACGCAGTATTTT.

The chain is built from TRBV6-5 and TRBJ1-2, with D unresolved. This CDR3 comprises 13 residues. Per the germline V gene, CDR1 is MNHEY and CDR2 is SVGAGI. Trimming removed 6 bases from V and 2 bases from J, with 10 bases in between. CDR3 in DNA: TGTGCCAGCAGCGTTGACGGCAACTATGGCTACACCTTC. Translated, it gives CASSVDGNYGYTF.

V and J are TRBV6-5 and TRBJ1-5, with D unresolved. Germline CDR1 and CDR2: MNHEY and SVGAGI. This CDR3 is built from 16 residues. Trimming left V 4 bases short and J 1 base short, with 14 bases between. The CDR3, as DNA: TGTGCCAGCAGTTCGACGGCGAGGCAAAGCAATCAGCCCCAGCATTTT. Its translation is CASSSTARQSNQPQHF.

The CDR3 DNA sequence: TGTGCCAGCAGCTTAGGGTACTTCTCTGGGGCCAACGTCCTGACTTTC. This gives the protein CASSLGYFSGANVLTF. The chain is built from TRBV7-3 and TRBJ2-6; D call uncertain. Germline V gene data show CDR1 as SGHTA and CDR2 as FQGTGA. Deletions cut 2 bases from V and 0 bases from J, with 8 bases between. The CDR3 is made up of 16 amino acids.

CDR3 nucleotide sequence: TGTGCCAGCAGTCCCCGAGACAGGCAGAGTAATGAGCAGTTCTTC. This gives the protein CASSPRDRQSNEQFF. The chain joins TRBV28 to TRBJ2-1, with TRBD1 as a possible D gene (6 bases). Trimming cost V 5 bases and J 7 bases, with 18 bases left between them. This CDR3 has 15 amino acids. In germline, CDR1 is MDHEN, CDR2 SYDVKM.

The chain uses TRBV4-3 and TRBJ1-1; tentative D call: TRBD1 (5 bases). This CDR3 spans 16 amino acids. Germline V gene lookup returns CDR1 LGHNA and CDR2 YSLEER. Trimming pared 5 bases from V and 4 bases from J, leaving 20 bases between. The CDR3 loop is CASSSSRPRGATEAFF. DNA of the CDR3: TGCGCCAGCAGCTCGTCCAGACCCCGAGGGGCCACTGAAGCTTTCTTT.

This chain links TRBV19 with TRBJ2-5, with no clear D. The V gene's germline CDR1 is LNHDA and CDR2 SQIVND (reference sequence). Trimming left V 3 bases short and J 5 bases short, with 16 bases between. The CDR3 totals 15 residues. The CDR3 coding sequence is TGTGCCAGTAGTATTATCTTGACCGGAACGGAGACCCAGTACTTC. Translation gives CASSIILTGTETQYF.

This clone has only one observation. The rearrangement uses TRBV10-2 and TRBJ1-1, with D maybe TRBD1 (5 bases). The CDR3 has 12 amino acids. V gave up 2 bases and J gave up 11 bases, with 12 bases separating them. In germline, CDR1 is WSHSY, CDR2 SAAADI. CDR3 coding DNA: TGCGCCAGCAGTGAGGGTAAGGGGAGGGCTTTCTTT. Protein product: CASSEGKGRAFF.

This clone has a single count. V is TRBV28 and J is TRBJ2-2; D is unresolved. The V gene lost 8 bases and the J gene lost 5 bases, with 12 bases spanning the gap. The CDR3 runs 13 residues. Germline CDR1 MDHEN, CDR2 SYDVKM. The CDR3 here is CASFAAGTGELFF. In DNA, the CDR3 is TGTGCCAGCTTCGCCGCCGGGACCGGGGAGCTGTTTTTT.

The chain couples TRBV28 to TRBJ2-3, with 7 bases matching TRBD2. J was trimmed by 0 bases and V by 3 bases; bases with no gene match: 12. This CDR3 is 18 amino acids long. The germline V gene has CDR1 MDHEN and CDR2 SYDVKM. The CDR3 nucleotides read TGTGCCAGCAGTTTCCCCCTAGCGGAGGGCTCTAGCACAGATACGCAGTATTTT. Protein: CASSFPLAEGSSTDTQYF.

This clone was counted a single time. The rearrangement uses TRBV7-3 and TRBJ2-7; D gene unclear. There are 12 residues in the CDR3. CDR1 SGHTA and CDR2 FQGTGA come from the germline V gene. The V gene lost 2 bases and the J gene lost 7 bases, with 9 bases spanning the gap. CDR3 nucleotide sequence: TGTGCCAGCAGCTTACGTCTATTTGAGCAGTACTTC. Amino acid sequence: CASSLRLFEQYF.

V and J are TRBV28 and TRBJ2-1, with D maybe TRBD2 (6 bases). Germline V gives CDR1 MDHEN, CDR2 SYDVKM. The V gene lost 2 bases and the J gene lost 3 bases, with 11 bases spanning the gap. The CDR3 loop spans 15 amino acids. This chain's CDR3 is CASSLRRARYNEQFF. The CDR3 region has the DNA TGTGCCAGCAGTTTACGGAGGGCCCGCTACAATGAGCAGTTCTTC.

A remark on this clone: Other DNA sequences in this specimen translate into the identical CDR3. The V call is TRBV5-1, the J call TRBJ2-3; perhaps TRBD2 as D (5 bases). This CDR3 has 14 residues. Trimming took 4 bases from V and 1 from J, leaving 10 bases between them. Germline V gives CDR1 SGHRS, CDR2 YFSETQ. The CDR3 nucleotides read TGCGCCAGCAGCCCCGGACTCGGCACAGATACGCAGTATTTT. Translating gives CASSPGLGTDTQYF.

The chain links TRBV5-1 to TRBJ2-7; 9 bases fit TRBD1. Trimming took 3 bases from V and 3 from J; bases not matched to a gene: 7. This CDR3 region has 15 residues. From germline, CDR1 is SGHRS and CDR2 YFSETQ. The CDR3 DNA sequence: TGCGCCAGCAGCTCCCGGACAGGGGAAAGCTACGAGCAGTACTTC. Its translation: CASSSRTGESYEQYF. The full variable domain, its missing parts supplied by reference TRBV5-1 and TRBJ2-7, is KAGVTQTPRYLIKTRGQQVTLSCSPISGHRSVSWYQQTPGQGLQFLFEYFSETQRNKGNFPGRFSGRQFSNSRSEMNVSTLELGDSALYLCASSSRTGESYEQYFGPGTRLTVT.

The V and J genes are TRBV7-7 and TRBJ2-7; either TRBD1 or TRBD2 may supply D (5 bases each). Trimming stripped 5 bases from V and 3 bases from J, with 17 bases between. There are 15 residues in the CDR3. CDR1 is SSHAT, CDR2 FNYEAQ, per germline (reference sequence). The CDR3 reads CASSQGWGGYYEQYF. In DNA, the CDR3 is TGTGCCAGCAGCCAAGGATGGGGCGGGTACTACGAGCAGTACTTC.